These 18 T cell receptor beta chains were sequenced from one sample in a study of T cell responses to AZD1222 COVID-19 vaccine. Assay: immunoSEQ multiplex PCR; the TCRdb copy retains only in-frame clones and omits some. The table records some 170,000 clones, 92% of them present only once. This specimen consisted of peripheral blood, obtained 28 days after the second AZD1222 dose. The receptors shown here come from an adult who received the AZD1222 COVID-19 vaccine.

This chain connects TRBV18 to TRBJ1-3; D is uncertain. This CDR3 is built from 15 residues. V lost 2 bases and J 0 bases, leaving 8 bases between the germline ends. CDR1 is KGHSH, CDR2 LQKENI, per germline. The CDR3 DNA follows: TGTGCCAGCTCACCAATTAAAGGCTCTGGAAACACCATATATTTT. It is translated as CASSPIKGSGNTIYF. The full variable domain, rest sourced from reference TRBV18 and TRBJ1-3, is NAGVMQNPRHLVRRRGQEARLRCSPMKGHSHVYWYRQLPEEGLKFMVYLQKENIIDESGMPKERFSAEFPKEGPSILRIQQVVRGDSAAYFCASSPIKGSGNTIYFGEGSWLTVV.

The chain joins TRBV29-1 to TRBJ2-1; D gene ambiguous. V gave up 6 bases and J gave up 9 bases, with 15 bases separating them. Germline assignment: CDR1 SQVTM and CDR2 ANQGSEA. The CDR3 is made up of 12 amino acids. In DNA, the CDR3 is TGCAGCGTCGTCTTAGCCTCCGGTGAGCAGTTCTTC. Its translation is CSVVLASGEQFF.

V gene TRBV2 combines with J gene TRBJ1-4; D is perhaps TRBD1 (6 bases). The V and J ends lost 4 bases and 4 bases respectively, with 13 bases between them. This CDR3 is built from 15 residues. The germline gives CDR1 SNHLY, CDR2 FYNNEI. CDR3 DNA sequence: TGTGCCAGCAGTGGGCCTGGGGGGCGTAATGAAAAACTGTTTTTT. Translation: CASSGPGGRNEKLFF.

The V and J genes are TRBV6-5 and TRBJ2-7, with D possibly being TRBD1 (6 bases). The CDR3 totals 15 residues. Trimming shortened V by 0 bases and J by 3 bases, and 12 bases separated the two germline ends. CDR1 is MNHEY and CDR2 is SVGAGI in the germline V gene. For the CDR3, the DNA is TGTGCCAGCAGTTACTCCGTCGGACAGAGCTACGAGCAGTACTTC. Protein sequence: CASSYSVGQSYEQYF.

For the CDR3, the DNA is TGTGCCAGTAGTATCCGGGACAGTAATTCACCCCTCCACTTT. Protein product: CASSIRDSNSPLHF. The chain employs TRBV19 and TRBJ1-6; TRBD1 matches at 7 bases. Germline V CDR1 and CDR2: LNHDA, SQIVND (reference sequence). The CDR3 loop spans 14 amino acids. V dropped 3 bases and J dropped 6; count of bases not matched to a gene: 2.

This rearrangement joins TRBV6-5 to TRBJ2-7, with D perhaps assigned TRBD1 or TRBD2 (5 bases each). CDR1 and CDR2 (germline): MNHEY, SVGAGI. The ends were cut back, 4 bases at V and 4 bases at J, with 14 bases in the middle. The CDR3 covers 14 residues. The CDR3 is CASSWGPEPYEQYF. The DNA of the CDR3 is TGTGCCAGCAGTTGGGGACCGGAACCATACGAGCAGTACTTC.

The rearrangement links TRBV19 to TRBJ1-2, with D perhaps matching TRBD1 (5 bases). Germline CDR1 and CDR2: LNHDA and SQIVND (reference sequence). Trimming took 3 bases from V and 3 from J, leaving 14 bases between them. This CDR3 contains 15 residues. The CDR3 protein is CASSIPPGAYYGYTF. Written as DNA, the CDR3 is TGTGCCAGTAGTATCCCCCCCGGGGCCTACTATGGCTACACCTTC.

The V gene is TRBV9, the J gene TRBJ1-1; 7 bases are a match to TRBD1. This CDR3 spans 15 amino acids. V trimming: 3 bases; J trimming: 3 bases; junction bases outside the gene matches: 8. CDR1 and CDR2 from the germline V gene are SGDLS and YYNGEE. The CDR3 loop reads CASSARQGWDTEAFF. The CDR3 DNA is TGTGCCAGCAGCGCCCGACAGGGTTGGGACACTGAAGCTTTCTTT.

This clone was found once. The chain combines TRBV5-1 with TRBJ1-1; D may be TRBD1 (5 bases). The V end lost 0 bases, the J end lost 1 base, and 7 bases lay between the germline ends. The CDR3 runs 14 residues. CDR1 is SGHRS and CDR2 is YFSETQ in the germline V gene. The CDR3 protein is CASSLGGWNTEAFF. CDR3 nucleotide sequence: TGCGCCAGCAGCTTGGGGGGGTGGAACACTGAAGCTTTCTTT.

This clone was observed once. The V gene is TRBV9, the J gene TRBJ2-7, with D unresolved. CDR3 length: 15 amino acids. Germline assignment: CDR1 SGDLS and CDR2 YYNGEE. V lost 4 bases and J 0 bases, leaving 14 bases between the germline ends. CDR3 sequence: CASSPDGFASYEQYF. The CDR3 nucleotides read TGTGCCAGCAGCCCCGACGGATTCGCCTCCTACGAGCAGTACTTC. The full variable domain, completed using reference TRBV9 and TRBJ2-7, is DSGVTQTPKHLITATGQRVTLRCSPRSGDLSVYWYQQSLDQGLQFLIQYYNGEERAKGNILERFSAQQFPDLHSELNLSSLELGDSALYFCASSPDGFASYEQYFGPGTRLTVT.

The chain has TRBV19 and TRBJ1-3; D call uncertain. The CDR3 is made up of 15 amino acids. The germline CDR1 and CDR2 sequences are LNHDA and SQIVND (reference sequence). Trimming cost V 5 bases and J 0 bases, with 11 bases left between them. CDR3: CASSFLSSSGNTIYF. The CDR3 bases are TGTGCCAGTAGTTTTTTAAGCTCCTCTGGAAACACCATATATTTT.

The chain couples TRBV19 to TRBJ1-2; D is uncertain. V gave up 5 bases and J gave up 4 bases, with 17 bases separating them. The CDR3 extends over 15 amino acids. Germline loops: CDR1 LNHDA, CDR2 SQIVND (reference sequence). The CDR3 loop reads CASSPWAGPRYGYTF. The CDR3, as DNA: TGTGCCAGTAGTCCCTGGGCTGGGCCTCGCTATGGCTACACCTTC.

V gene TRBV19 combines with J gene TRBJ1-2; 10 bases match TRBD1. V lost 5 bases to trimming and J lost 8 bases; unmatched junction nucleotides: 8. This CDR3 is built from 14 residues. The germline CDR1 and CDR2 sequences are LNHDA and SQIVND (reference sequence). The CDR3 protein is CASSSLDRGRGYTF. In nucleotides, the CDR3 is TGTGCCAGTAGTTCCCTAGACAGGGGGCGCGGCTACACCTTC.

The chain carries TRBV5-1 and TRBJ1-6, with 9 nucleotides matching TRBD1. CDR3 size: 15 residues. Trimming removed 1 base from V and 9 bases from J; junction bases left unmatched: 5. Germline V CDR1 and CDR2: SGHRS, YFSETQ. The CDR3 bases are TGCGCCAGCAGCTTGAATGGACAGGGGCTTTCACCCCTCCACTTT. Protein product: CASSLNGQGLSPLHF.

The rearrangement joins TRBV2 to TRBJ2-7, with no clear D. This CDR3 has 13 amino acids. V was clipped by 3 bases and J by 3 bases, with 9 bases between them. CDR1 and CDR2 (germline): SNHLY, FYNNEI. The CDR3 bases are TGTGCCAGCAGTGAGGCCAGAATCTACGAGCAGTACTTC. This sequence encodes CASSEARIYEQYF.

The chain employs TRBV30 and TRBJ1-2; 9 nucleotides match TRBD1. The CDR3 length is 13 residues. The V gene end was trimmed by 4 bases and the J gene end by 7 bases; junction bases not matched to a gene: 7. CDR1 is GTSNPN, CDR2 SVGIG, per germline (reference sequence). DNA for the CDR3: TGTGCCTGGATCTGGGGACAGGGATTTGGCTACACCTTC. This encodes CAWIWGQGFGYTF.

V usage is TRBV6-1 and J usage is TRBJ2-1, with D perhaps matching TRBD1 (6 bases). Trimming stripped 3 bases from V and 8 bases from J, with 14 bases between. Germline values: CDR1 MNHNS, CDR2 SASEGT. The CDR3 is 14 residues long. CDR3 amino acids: CASSDRGRGYEQFF. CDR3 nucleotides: TGTGCCAGCAGTGACAGGGGACGAGGGTATGAGCAGTTCTTC.

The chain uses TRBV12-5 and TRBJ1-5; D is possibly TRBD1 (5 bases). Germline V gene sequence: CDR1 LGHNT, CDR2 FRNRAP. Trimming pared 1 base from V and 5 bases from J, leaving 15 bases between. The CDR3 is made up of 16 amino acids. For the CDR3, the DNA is TGTGCTAGTGGTTTGGGAGGGACCGTGGGAGATCAGCCCCAGCATTTT. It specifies CASGLGGTVGDQPQHF.